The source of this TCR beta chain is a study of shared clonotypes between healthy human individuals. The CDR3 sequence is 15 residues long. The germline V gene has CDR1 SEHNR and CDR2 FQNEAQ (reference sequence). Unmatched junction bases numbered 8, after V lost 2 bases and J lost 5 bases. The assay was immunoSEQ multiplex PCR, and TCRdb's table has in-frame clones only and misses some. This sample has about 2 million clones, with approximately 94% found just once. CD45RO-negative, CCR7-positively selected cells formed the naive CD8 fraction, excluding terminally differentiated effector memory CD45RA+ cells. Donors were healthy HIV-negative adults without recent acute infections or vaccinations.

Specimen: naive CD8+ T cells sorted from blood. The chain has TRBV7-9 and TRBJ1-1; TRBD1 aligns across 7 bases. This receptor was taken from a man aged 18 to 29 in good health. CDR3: CASSLTLDRATEAFF. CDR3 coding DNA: TGTGCCAGCAGCTTAACACTAGACAGGGCTACTGAAGCTTTCTTT.